Presented here are 25 T cell receptor beta chains from one specimen sequenced in a study of T cells in women clearing cervical HPV infection. Measured with immunoSEQ multiplex PCR; TCRdb has only the in-frame clones, and not every one. The table for this sample gives over 25,000 clones. Source material: blood buffy coat. These receptors originate from a woman between 18 and 69 years old with a cervical HPV16 infection that either progressed to CIN3+ or cleared (not recorded which).

As to this clone: The read stops 3 residues short of the end of the CDR3; the missing end is completed from the germline J gene. The chain joins TRBV6-2 or TRBV6-3 to TRBJ1-2; D gene ambiguous. CDR1 MNHEY and CDR2 SVGEGT come from the germline V gene. The CDR3 spans 11 residues. The CDR3 sequence: CASSLSYDYTF. CDR3 bases read: TGTGCCAGCAGCCTCTCCTACGAC.

Concerning this clone itself: The read gets to within 3 residues of the CDR3 end, and the germline J gene fills in the rest. The rearrangement uses TRBV7-8 and TRBJ1-1; possible D gene TRBD1, 6 bases. Trimming left V 3 bases short and J 5 bases short, with 22 bases between. CDR3 length: 17 amino acids. The germline gives CDR1 SGHVS, CDR2 FQNEAQ. The CDR3 here is CASSFHKAGGGRTEAFF. The covered CDR3 bases are TGTGCCAGCAGCTTCCACAAAGCGGGGGGCGGACGGACTGAA.

In the case of this clone: Sequence at one end of the junction differs from germline and may be a read error. Sequencing ends 3 residues short of the CDR3 end; the germline J gene provides the rest. The genes are TRBV4-2 and TRBJ1-4; tentative D call: TRBD1 (5 bases). Germline V gene sequence: CDR1 LGHNA, CDR2 YNFKEQ. The CDR3 is 15 residues long. The part of the CDR3 DNA that was read is TGCGCCAGCAGCCGCCAACAGGCTGCGGATGAAAAA. It is translated as CASSRQQAADEK. The whole CDR3 protein is CASSRQQAADEKLFF.

Points on this clone: The read terminates 3 residues ahead of where the CDR3 ends, so the germline J gene completes it. The rearrangement uses TRBV5-4 and TRBJ2-1; 11 bases are shared with TRBD2. This CDR3 has 15 amino acids. The germline V gene has CDR1 SGHNT and CDR2 YYREEE (reference sequence). After removal of 5 bases from V and 7 bases from J, the junction contained 8 bases not matched to a gene. This chain's CDR3 is CASRDGTSGGNEQFF. The part of the CDR3 DNA that was read is TGTGCCAGCAGGGACGGGACTAGCGGTGGGAATGAG. The variable domain in full, with the rest retrieved from reference TRBV5-4 and TRBJ2-1, is ETGVTQSPTHLIKTRGQQVTLRCSSQSGHNTVSWYQQALGQGPQFIFQYYREEENGRGNFPPRFSGLQFPNYSSELNVNALELDDSALYLCASRDGTSGGNEQFFGPGTRLTVL.

For this clone: The read stops 3 residues short of the end of the CDR3; the missing end is completed from the germline J gene. The chain has TRBV5-1 and TRBJ2-7; TRBD2 might be the D (5 bases). This CDR3 region has 15 residues. CDR1 SGHRS and CDR2 YFSETQ come from the germline V gene. Trimming cost V 6 bases and J 0 bases, with 16 bases left between them. CDR3 loop: CASKDPSRDSYEQYF. The CDR3 DNA, read in part, is TGCGCCAGCAAAGATCCTAGCCGCGACTCCTACGAG.

Concerning this clone: Relative to the germline gene, one junction end is altered; a read error may explain this. From the germline J gene comes the end of the CDR3, since the read stops 3 residues before it. This sequence joins TRBV4-2 and TRBJ2-7; 8 bases match TRBD1. The germline V gene encodes CDR1 LGHNA and CDR2 YNFKEQ. This CDR3 region has 16 residues. The CDR3 region is CASSPPDRDDSYEQYF. Partial CDR3 DNA: TGCGCCAGCAGCCCCCCGGACAGGGATGACTCCTACGAG.

About this clone: The DNA ends 3 residues before the CDR3 does, and the rest of the CDR3 is filled in from the germline J gene. The V gene is TRBV7-2, the J gene TRBJ1-2; no clear D. The CDR3 runs 11 residues. CDR1 is SGHTA, CDR2 FQGNSA, per germline. CDR3 loop: CASSPAYDYTF. The CDR3 DNA, read in part, is TGTGCCAGCAGCCCCGCCTACGAC.

As regards this clone: The read finishes 3 residues shy of the CDR3 end, and the germline J gene is used to complete it. This sequence joins TRBV20-1 and TRBJ2-4, with TRBD1 identical over 7 bases. In germline, CDR1 is DFQATT, CDR2 SNEGSKA (reference sequence). This CDR3 has 16 amino acids. Losses at the gene ends were 6 bases for V and 0 bases for J; bases not matched to a gene: 11. The CDR3 sequence: CSAPGTAVIAKNIQYF. CDR3 bases read: TGCAGTGCCCCCGGGACAGCGGTAATAGCCAAAAACATT.

Regarding this clone: Read coverage stops 3 residues before the CDR3 terminus; the germline J gene supplies the remainder. The V gene is TRBV7-9, the J gene TRBJ2-4; 7 bases are shared with TRBD2. The CDR3 sequence is 12 residues long. Germline V lookup: CDR1 SEHNR, CDR2 FQNEAQ (reference sequence). The chain's CDR3 is CASSPSGGGQYF. The CDR3 bases that were read are TGTGCCAGCAGCCCTTCGGGGGGAGGT. Filled out from reference TRBV7-9 and TRBJ2-4, the complete variable domain reads DTGVSQNPRHKITKRGQNVTFRCDPISEHNRLYWYRQTLGQGPEFLTYFQNEAQLEKSRLLSDRFSAERPKGSFSTLEIQRTEQGDSAMYLCASSPSGGGQYFGAGTRLSVL.

Worth noting for this clone: The missing CDR3 end, 3 residues past where the read stops, is filled in from the germline J gene. This chain joins TRBV11-2 and TRBJ2-5, with D tentatively TRBD1 or TRBD2 (6 bases each). In germline, CDR1 is SGHAT, CDR2 FQNNGV. The CDR3 totals 14 residues. The germline V and J ends were trimmed by 3 bases and 5 bases, with 13 bases remaining between them. The CDR3 region is CASSFGGGWETQYF. CDR3 DNA, as far as it was read: TGTGCCAGCAGCTTCGGAGGGGGTTGGGAGACC.

Incomplete CDR3 DNA: TGTGCCTGGAGTGTACATCTTCGGGGGACAGGGGATGAGACG. Translation gives CAWSVHLRGTGDET. The entire CDR3 reads CAWSVHLRGTGDETQYF. This sequence joins TRBV30 and TRBJ2-3; TRBD1 matches at 10 bases. The CDR3 extends 3 residues past the end of the read, so its final part is completed from the germline J gene. The CDR3 covers 17 residues. CDR1 is GTSNPN, CDR2 SVGIG, per germline (reference sequence).

Partial CDR3 DNA: TGTGCCAGCAGTGATAACGGGTACAATGAG. It encodes CASSDNGYNE. The full CDR3 is CASSDNGYNEQFF. The chain recombines TRBV2 with TRBJ2-1; no clear D. The read terminates 3 residues ahead of where the CDR3 ends, so the germline J gene completes it. This CDR3 spans 13 amino acids. The germline gives CDR1 SNHLY, CDR2 FYNNEI. The V end was cut by 3 bases, the J end by 4 bases, with 7 bases between.

A note on this clone: The sequenced fragment ends 3 residues before the CDR3 boundary, so the rest is inferred from the germline J gene. The chain employs TRBV2 and TRBJ1-2; D is unresolved. Trimming pared 6 bases from V and 6 bases from J, leaving 14 bases between. Germline CDR1 reads SNHLY; CDR2 reads FYNNEI. The CDR3 totals 13 residues. Incomplete CDR3 DNA: TGTGCCAGCAGCGCCTTATCGGGTGATGGC. Residues: CASSALSGDG. The complete CDR3 sequence is CASSALSGDGYTF. Variable domain in full (rest from reference TRBV2 and TRBJ1-2): EPEVTQTPSHQVTQMGQEVILRCVPISNHLYFYWYRQILGQKVEFLVSFYNNEISEKSEIFDDQFSVERPDGSNFTLKIRSTKLEDSAMYFCASSALSGDGYTFGSGTRLTVV.

The CDR3 DNA, read in part, is TGTGCCAGCAGCTTCGACAGTATTCTTTCCTATGGC. This codes for CASSFDSILSYG. The complete CDR3 reads CASSFDSILSYGYTF. The chain recombines TRBV7-9 with TRBJ1-2, with D possibly being TRBD1 (5 bases). The read comes to an end 3 residues before the CDR3 does, leaving the germline J gene to fill in the end. The CDR3 is 15 residues long. The ends were cut back, 3 bases at V and 4 bases at J, with 15 bases in the middle. Germline assignment: CDR1 SEHNR and CDR2 FQNEAQ (reference sequence).

Remarks on this clone: The CDR3 goes on 3 residues after the read ends, and that part is filled in from the germline J gene. V gene TRBV11-2 combines with J gene TRBJ2-7; the match to TRBD2 covers 7 bases. The CDR3 consists of 12 residues. CDR1 SGHAT and CDR2 FQNNGV come from the germline V gene. V gave up 3 bases and J gave up 6 bases; unmatched junction bases: 2. The CDR3 region is CASSLGRGEQYF. The CDR3 DNA, read in part, is TGTGCCAGCAGCTTGGGGAGGGGCGAG.

In regard to this clone: Its ends do not fully match the called genes, so a read error is possible. The read ends 3 residues before the CDR3 terminus; that terminus is restored from the germline J gene. The chain carries TRBV19 and TRBJ1-3; D remains unclear. The CDR3 totals 15 residues. Per the germline V gene, CDR1 is LNHDA and CDR2 is SQIVND (reference sequence). The covered CDR3 bases are TGTGCCAGTAGTATAGATTTGGGCTCTGGAAACACT. Translated, it gives CASSIDLGSGNT. The whole CDR3 protein is CASSIDLGSGNTIYF.

In regard to this clone: Read sequence stops 3 residues before the CDR3 end, and the germline J gene provides the missing end. The chain recombines TRBV7-6 with TRBJ1-2, with TRBD1 identical over 7 bases. There are 16 residues in the CDR3. In germline, CDR1 is SGHVS, CDR2 FNYEAQ. The CDR3 loop reads CASSLVGRGKYNDYTF. The sequenced part of the CDR3 DNA is TGTGCCAGCAGCTTAGTAGGCAGGGGGAAGTACAATGAC.

As regards this clone: Read coverage stops 3 residues before the CDR3 terminus; the germline J gene supplies the remainder. This rearrangement joins TRBV20-1 to TRBJ2-3; weak D call: TRBD2 (6 bases). The CDR3 loop spans 16 amino acids. CDR1 DFQATT and CDR2 SNEGSKA come from the germline V gene (reference sequence). The germline V and J ends were trimmed by 0 bases and 2 bases, with 15 bases remaining between them. The CDR3 sequence is CSARERARGDTDTQYF. The part of the CDR3 DNA that was read is TGCAGTGCTAGAGAACGTGCCCGCGGGGACACAGATACG.

On this clone itself: The DNA ends 3 residues before the CDR3 does, and the rest of the CDR3 is filled in from the germline J gene. The V call is TRBV11-2, the J call TRBJ1-2; tentatively, D is TRBD1 (5 bases). CDR3 length: 13 residues. The V gene's germline CDR1 is SGHAT and CDR2 FQNNGV. CDR3 DNA (partial): TGTGCCAGCAGCACTGAGGGGTGGGGCGGC. The encoded protein is CASSTEGWGG. In full, the CDR3 is CASSTEGWGGYTF.

CDR3 protein: CASTRDSNTEAFF. The covered CDR3 bases are TGTGCCAGCACCCGGGACAGTAACACTGAA. The rearrangement joins TRBV6-2 or TRBV6-3 to TRBJ1-1, with 7 positions matching TRBD1. The read is 3 residues too short to cover the CDR3 end, so that end is filled in from the germline J gene. The V gene end was trimmed by 7 bases and the J gene end by 2 bases; junction bases not matched to a gene: 4. CDR3 length: 13 amino acids. Per germline, CDR1 MNHEY and CDR2 SVGEGT.

Note on this clone: Sequencing ends 3 residues short of the CDR3 end; the germline J gene provides the rest. V is TRBV7-9 and J is TRBJ1-5; the D is unclear. The CDR3 length is 13 residues. Trimming shortened V by 0 bases and J by 4 bases, and 4 bases separated the two germline ends. The germline gives CDR1 SEHNR, CDR2 FQNEAQ (reference sequence). CDR3 protein: CASSLARNQPQHF. CDR3 bases read: TGTGCCAGCAGCTTAGCGCGGAATCAGCCC.

As to this clone: From the germline J gene comes the end of the CDR3, since the read stops 3 residues before it. The J gene is TRBJ2-2, the V gene TRBV19; the D gene is possibly TRBD1 (5 bases). There are 16 residues in the CDR3. The germline V gene has CDR1 LNHDA and CDR2 SQIVND (reference sequence). Incomplete CDR3 DNA: TGTGCCAGTAGTATAGAGCCGTTCTCTGGGGCCAACGTG. Translation: CASSIEPFSGANV. The entire CDR3 sequence reads CASSIEPFSGANVLFF.

Considering frequency, this clone is medium-sized. The CDR3 extends 3 residues past the end of the read, so its final part is completed from the germline J gene. This sequence joins TRBV7-2 and TRBJ1-6, with D perhaps matching TRBD1 (5 bases). This CDR3 is built from 14 residues. V was pared by 2 bases and J by 8 bases, with 10 bases between. The germline CDR1 and CDR2 sequences are SGHTA and FQGNSA. CDR3 sequence reads: CASSLNQGHSPLHF. The CDR3 DNA, read in part, is TGTGCCAGCAGCTTAAACCAGGGTCATTCACCC.

Concerning this clone: The sequence runs out 3 residues before the end of the CDR3; the remainder is reconstructed from the germline J gene. The V gene is TRBV7-3, the J gene TRBJ2-5; D perhaps matches TRBD2 (6 bases). The V gene lost 5 bases and the J gene lost 3 bases, with 16 bases spanning the gap. Germline V gene data show CDR1 as SGHTA and CDR2 as FQGTGA. The CDR3 loop spans 15 amino acids. The sequenced CDR3 bases are TGTGCCAGCAGCCGAAACGGGGGTGGGGAAGAGACC. Protein sequence: CASSRNGGGEET. The CDR3 in full is CASSRNGGGEETQYF.

On this clone: The read falls 3 residues short of the CDR3 end, and the missing part is taken from the germline J gene. The rearrangement joins TRBV24-1 to TRBJ2-1; 9 nucleotides match TRBD1. This CDR3 has 16 amino acids. V gave up 0 bases and J gave up 3 bases; unmatched junction bases: 2. In germline, CDR1 is KGHDR, CDR2 SFDVKD. CDR3: CATSDLRGQGYNEQFF. The DNA read from the CDR3 is TGTGCCACCAGTGATTTGAGGGGACAGGGCTACAATGAG.